Here is one TCR beta chain with its context. An even split of each subset's genomic DNA across several immunoSEQ plates was performed. Clones were read by immunoSEQ multiplex PCR, and TCRdb kept only the in-frame ones, dropping some. The sample includes over a million clones, 75% to 80% of them seen just once. This sample was taken from a study of shared clonotypes between healthy human individuals. The sample comprised memory CD4+ T cells from PBMCs. Specified subset: CD45RA-negative fraction. This TCR was sampled from a man aged 18 to 30 in good health. Some clones in this sample may be carry-over from other donors' samples.

CDR3 sequence reads: CASSQDGGYEQYF. As DNA, the CDR3 is TGTGCCAGCAGCCAAGACGGAGGGTACGAGCAGTACTTC. The chain uses TRBV4-2 and TRBJ2-7; TRBD2 might be the D (6 bases). The V end was cut by 0 bases, the J end by 4 bases, with 7 bases between. The CDR3 has 13 amino acids. Germline CDR1 LGHNA, CDR2 YNFKEQ.